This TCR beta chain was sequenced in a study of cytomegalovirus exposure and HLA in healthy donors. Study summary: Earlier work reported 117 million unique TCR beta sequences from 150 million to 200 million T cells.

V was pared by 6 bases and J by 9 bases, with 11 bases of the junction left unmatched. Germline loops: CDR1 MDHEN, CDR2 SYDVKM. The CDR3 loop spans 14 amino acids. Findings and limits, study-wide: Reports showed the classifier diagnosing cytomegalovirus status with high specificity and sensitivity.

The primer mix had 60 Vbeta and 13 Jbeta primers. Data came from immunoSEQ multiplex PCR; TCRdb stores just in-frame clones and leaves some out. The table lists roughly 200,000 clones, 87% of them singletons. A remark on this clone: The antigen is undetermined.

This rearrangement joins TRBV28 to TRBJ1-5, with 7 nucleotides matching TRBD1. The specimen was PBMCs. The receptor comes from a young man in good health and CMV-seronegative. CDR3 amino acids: CASRDQGGPGPQHF. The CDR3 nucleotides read TGTGCCAGCAGAGACCAGGGGGGACCAGGGCCCCAGCATTTT.